These 24 T cell receptor beta chains came from one sample sequenced in a study of blood T cell repertoires in COVID-19. Clones were read by immunoSEQ multiplex PCR, and TCRdb kept only the in-frame ones, dropping some. In the table there are 100,000 to 120,000 clones, around 90% of which are singletons. Sequences were obtained from peripheral blood. Receptor source: a human donor in a cohort sampled during active COVID-19.

The chain joins TRBV5-5 to TRBJ2-1; 11 bases fit TRBD2. Germline V gene lookup returns CDR1 SGHKS and CDR2 YYEKEE (reference sequence). This CDR3 is 18 amino acids long. Trimming removed 4 bases from V and 0 bases from J; junction bases left unmatched: 9. The DNA of the CDR3 is TGTGCCAGCAGCCGCCGGACAGGGACTAGCGGCTCCTACAATGAGCAGTTCTTC. It encodes CASSRRTGTSGSYNEQFF.

This chain uses TRBV30 with TRBJ1-1; maybe TRBD1 (5 bases). This CDR3 has 11 residues. Trimming cost V 8 bases and J 6 bases, with 13 bases left between them. Germline V CDR1 and CDR2: GTSNPN, SVGIG (reference sequence). CDR3 sequence reads: CAANGGAEAFF. In DNA, the CDR3 is TGTGCCGCCAACGGGGGGGCTGAAGCTTTCTTT.

V gene TRBV6-5 combines with J gene TRBJ2-2; D is perhaps TRBD1 (5 bases). V was shortened by 6 bases and J by 1 base, with 12 bases between the two germline ends. The CDR3 runs to 15 residues. Germline V gives CDR1 MNHEY, CDR2 SVGAGI. CDR3 sequence: CASRDDRRNTGELFF. The CDR3 DNA reads TGTGCCAGCAGGGATGACAGAAGGAACACCGGGGAGCTGTTTTTT.

The chain uses TRBV9 and TRBJ2-2; tentatively, D is TRBD1 (5 bases). The V gene's germline CDR1 is SGDLS and CDR2 YYNGEE. CDR3 size: 14 residues. V gave up 3 bases and J gave up 4 bases, with 10 bases separating them. The CDR3 is CASSERTLTGELFF. CDR3 DNA: TGTGCCAGCAGCGAAAGGACACTCACCGGGGAGCTGTTTTTT.

The chain combines TRBV28 with TRBJ1-1, with D perhaps TRBD1 (5 bases). Looked up from germline, CDR1 is MDHEN and CDR2 is SYDVKM. The CDR3 totals 14 residues. Trimming removed 8 bases from V and 2 bases from J, with 15 bases in between. CDR3 region: CASRLGGQNTEAFF. CDR3 coding DNA: TGTGCCAGCCGGCTGGGCGGACAAAACACTGAAGCTTTCTTT.

The V and J genes are TRBV5-1 and TRBJ2-1; 10 bases agree with TRBD1. The V gene's germline CDR1 is SGHRS and CDR2 YFSETQ. V lost 4 bases to trimming and J lost 6 bases; unmatched junction nucleotides: 10. There are 16 residues in the CDR3. CDR3 sequence reads: CASSPGGTGAANEQFF. CDR3 DNA: TGCGCCAGCAGCCCGGGCGGGACAGGGGCGGCCAATGAGCAGTTCTTC.

V is TRBV10-3 and J is TRBJ2-3, with 8 bases identical to TRBD2. V was clipped by 3 bases and J by 1 base; unmatched bases: 3. The CDR3 has 15 amino acids. Germline values: CDR1 ENHRY, CDR2 SYGVKD. CDR3 coding DNA: TGTGCCATCAGTGAAACTAGCGGAGGCACAGATACGCAGTATTTT. Protein sequence: CAISETSGGTDTQYF.

The sample holds a few counts of this clone. The chain joins TRBV30 to TRBJ1-2; D gene unclear. The CDR3 runs 14 residues. The germline V gene has CDR1 GTSNPN and CDR2 SVGIG (reference sequence). With 2 bases removed from V and 0 bases from J, the gap between germline ends came to 10 bases. The CDR3 nucleotides read TGTGCCTGGAGTCCCCCCGGAGCTAACTATGGCTACACCTTC. Translating it yields CAWSPPGANYGYTF.

This rearrangement joins TRBV13 to TRBJ2-3; 14 nucleotides line up with TRBD2. The CDR3 length is 17 residues. V dropped 5 bases and J dropped 1; count of bases not matched to a gene: 5. Germline V gene data show CDR1 as PRHDT and CDR2 as FYEKMQ (reference sequence). The CDR3 DNA follows: TGTGCCAGCAGCCGGCCGGGACTAGCGGGGGGCACAGATACGCAGTATTTT. It is translated as CASSRPGLAGGTDTQYF.

This chain connects TRBV5-4 to TRBJ1-2; the D gene is possibly TRBD1 (5 bases). CDR3 length equals 14 residues. In germline, CDR1 is SGHNT, CDR2 YYREEE (reference sequence). Between the trimmed V and J ends, which lost 4 bases and 0 bases, there was a span of 10 bases. As DNA, the CDR3 is TGTGCCAGCAGCCCCGTGACAGCTAACTATGGCTACACCTTC. Protein sequence: CASSPVTANYGYTF.

V usage is TRBV4-3 and J usage is TRBJ1-2; 9 bases are a match to TRBD1. The CDR3 has 13 amino acids. With 3 bases clipped from V and 4 bases from J, the junction kept 0 bases outside the gene matches. Germline CDR1 and CDR2: LGHNA and YSLEER. CDR3 coding DNA: TGCGCCAGCAGCCAGGACAGGGGCTATGGCTACACCTTC. Translating gives CASSQDRGYGYTF.

J is TRBJ2-7 and V is TRBV6-1; D possibly corresponds to TRBD1 (5 bases). The CDR3 is 12 residues long. V lost 2 bases and J lost 6, with 8 bases in between. Germline assignment: CDR1 MNHNS and CDR2 SASEGT. CDR3 nucleotide sequence: TGTGCCAGCAGTGAAAGGCAGGGCGAGCAGTACTTC. Translated: CASSERQGEQYF.

The gene calls are TRBV19 and TRBJ1-5; perhaps TRBD1 as D (6 bases). V gave up 8 bases and J gave up 1 base, with 18 bases separating them. The CDR3 is made up of 16 amino acids. CDR1 is LNHDA and CDR2 is SQIVND in the germline V gene (reference sequence). The CDR3 here is CASEGGQGRSNQPQHF. CDR3 nucleotide sequence: TGTGCCAGTGAAGGGGGTCAGGGCCGAAGCAATCAGCCCCAGCATTTT.

The chain is built from TRBV25-1 and TRBJ1-4; D is uncertain. Trimming shortened V by 6 bases and J by 5 bases, and 13 bases separated the two germline ends. The CDR3 has 14 amino acids. The germline V gene has CDR1 MGHDK and CDR2 SYGVNS. The CDR3 coding sequence is TGTGCCAGCAGCTCCGGACGGGGAAATGAAAAACTGTTTTTT. As protein: CASSSGRGNEKLFF.

J is TRBJ2-2 and V is TRBV7-6, with D unresolved. V was trimmed by 2 bases and J by 7 bases, leaving 11 bases between them. This CDR3 region has 14 residues. Germline V gene sequence: CDR1 SGHVS, CDR2 FNYEAQ. CDR3 coding DNA: TGTGCCAGCAGCTTATATACCTTCGGCGGGGAGCTGTTTTTT. Its translation: CASSLYTFGGELFF. Supplemented by reference TRBV7-6 and TRBJ2-2, the full variable domain reads GAGVSQSPRYKVTKRGQDVALRCDPISGHVSLYWYRQALGQGPEFLTYFNYEAQQDKSGLPNDRFSAERPEGSISTLTIQRTEQRDSAMYRCASSLYTFGGELFFGEGSRLTVL.

The chain is built from TRBV5-6 and TRBJ1-1, with unresolved D. Trimming cost V 3 bases and J 1 base, with 19 bases left between them. The CDR3 totals 17 residues. The germline CDR1 and CDR2 sequences are SGHDT and YYEEEE. CDR3 loop: CASSYTAFPGENTEAFF. CDR3 bases: TGTGCCAGCAGCTATACGGCTTTTCCCGGGGAGAACACTGAAGCTTTCTTT.

CDR3 coding DNA: TGTGCCAGCAGACTCAATGAAAAACTGTTTTTT. As protein: CASRLNEKLFF. V gene TRBV6-6 combines with J gene TRBJ1-4; D is unclear. The CDR3 is 11 residues long. The germline V and J ends were trimmed by 6 bases and 5 bases, with 4 bases remaining between them. Germline lookup yields CDR1 MNHNY and CDR2 SVGAGI (reference sequence).

The chain links TRBV7-8 to TRBJ2-5; no clear D gene. V was shortened by 6 bases and J by 0 bases, with 11 bases between the two germline ends. From germline, CDR1 is SGHVS and CDR2 FQNEAQ. This CDR3 has 14 residues. The CDR3 region is CASRVTTYQETQYF. In DNA, the CDR3 is TGTGCCAGCAGGGTTACTACGTACCAAGAGACCCAGTACTTC.

The chain carries TRBV28 and TRBJ1-1, with a tentative D call TRBD1 (5 bases). The CDR3 has 13 amino acids. V lost 4 bases to trimming and J lost 1 base, with 7 bases between them. Germline CDR1 reads MDHEN; CDR2 reads SYDVKM. The chain's CDR3 is CASSSTENTEAFF. The CDR3 bases are TGTGCCAGCAGTTCGACAGAGAACACTGAAGCTTTCTTT.

The chain joins TRBV18 to TRBJ2-1; 10 nucleotides match TRBD1. This CDR3 spans 17 amino acids. V lost 1 base, J lost 4 bases, and 7 bases stayed unmatched. Germline loops: CDR1 KGHSH, CDR2 LQKENI. CDR3 sequence (DNA): TGTGCCAGCTCACCACTTTCGGGACAGGGGACTTACAATGAGCAGTTCTTC. This encodes CASSPLSGQGTYNEQFF.

The chain is built from TRBV7-2 and TRBJ2-5; 11 nucleotides align to TRBD2. The CDR3 consists of 16 residues. Unmatched junction bases numbered 4, after V lost 3 bases and J lost 1 base. Germline V lookup: CDR1 SGHTA, CDR2 FQGNSA. DNA for the CDR3: TGTGCCAGCAGCTTCCGCGGGACTAGCGGCCAAGAGACCCAGTACTTC. This sequence encodes CASSFRGTSGQETQYF.

This clone is judged medium-sized. V is TRBV4-2 and J is TRBJ2-3, with D tentatively TRBD1 (5 bases). Looked up from germline, CDR1 is LGHNA and CDR2 is YNFKEQ. The V end was cut by 0 bases, the J end by 0 bases, with 10 bases between. This CDR3 comprises 16 residues. The CDR3 loop is CASSQDGAPSTDTQYF. CDR3 bases: TGTGCCAGCAGCCAAGATGGGGCGCCAAGCACAGATACGCAGTATTTT.

For the CDR3, the DNA is TGTGCCAGCAGTTTGACGGGTCGAAGTTCCTACGAGCAGTACTTC. Protein product: CASSLTGRSSYEQYF. The V gene is TRBV27, the J gene TRBJ2-7, with D unclear. Per the germline V gene, CDR1 is MNHEY and CDR2 is SMNVEV (reference sequence). V was clipped by 3 bases and J by 1 base, with 13 bases between them. The CDR3 has 15 amino acids.

In this sample, this clone turned up a few times. The CDR3 DNA reads TGTGCCAGCAGCTTAAAGACAGTGCCTTCCTACGAGCAGTACTTC. It specifies CASSLKTVPSYEQYF. The chain couples TRBV11-2 to TRBJ2-7; perhaps TRBD1 as D (5 bases). This CDR3 has 15 residues. Germline V gives CDR1 SGHAT, CDR2 FQNNGV. Trimming took 2 bases from V and 1 from J, leaving 12 bases between them.